This T cell receptor (beta chain) was retrieved from a study of persistence of HIV-infected CD4 T cells. Study-level points and caveats: TCR analyses could not target the rare provirus-carrying CMV-responding cells.

Germline V lookup: CDR1 SQVTM, CDR2 ANQGSEA. There are 13 residues in the CDR3. V shed 3 bases and J shed 2 bases, with 10 bases lying between them. This was the immunoSEQ version 4 assay in survey mode. Profiling relied on immunoSEQ multiplex PCR, and the TCRdb table lists in-frame clones only, not all of them. The sample contains roughly 32,000 clones, around 82% of which appear only once. The stimulus was an HIV-1 Gag 15-mer peptide pool, roughly 1 ug/peptide/mL. CD40L-negative CD69-negative CD45RO-high memory CD4+ T cells were sorted as populations depleted of antigen-responding cells. Comments on this clone: The antigen is not known.

The genes are TRBV29-1 and TRBJ2-5; D unclear. The material sequenced was CD4+ T cells sorted from PBMCs after roughly 20-hour stimulation, taken from a patient who received antiretroviral therapy. This TCR was recovered from an adult woman with HIV who was CMV-seropositive. The CDR3 sequence: CSVDMARQETQYF. Written as DNA, the CDR3 is TGCAGCGTTGATATGGCCAGACAAGAGACCCAGTACTTC.